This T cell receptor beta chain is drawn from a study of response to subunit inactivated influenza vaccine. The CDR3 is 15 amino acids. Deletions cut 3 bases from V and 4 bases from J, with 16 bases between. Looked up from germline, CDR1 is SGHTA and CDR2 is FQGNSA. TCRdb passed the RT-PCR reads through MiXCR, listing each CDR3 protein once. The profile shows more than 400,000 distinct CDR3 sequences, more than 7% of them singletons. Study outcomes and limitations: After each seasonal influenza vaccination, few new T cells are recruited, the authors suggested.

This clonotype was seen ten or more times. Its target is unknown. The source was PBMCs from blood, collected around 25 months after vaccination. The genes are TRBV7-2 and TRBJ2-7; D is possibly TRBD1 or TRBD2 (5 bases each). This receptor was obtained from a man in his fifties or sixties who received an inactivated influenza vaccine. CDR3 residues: CASSFRDARLYEQYF. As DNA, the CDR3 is TGTGCCAGCAGCTTCCGGGACGCCCGATTGTACGAGCAGTACTTC.